This TCR beta chain was sequenced for a study of blood T cell repertoires in COVID-19. The CDR3 extends over 15 amino acids. Germline V gene sequence: CDR1 LNHDA, CDR2 SQIVND (reference sequence). The V gene lost 1 base and the J gene lost 6 bases, with 13 bases spanning the gap. TCRdb keeps only in-frame clones here, not all; method: immunoSEQ multiplex PCR. The profile shows about 360,000 clones, about four fifths of them singletons. This clone was observed once. The rearrangement links TRBV19 to TRBJ2-1, with D possibly matching TRBD1 (5 bases). This receptor was taken from a human donor with acute or convalescent COVID-19. The donor label of this sample is uncertain. Sequencing was performed on peripheral blood. The chain's CDR3 is CASSIVGRVGNEQFF. DNA for the CDR3: TGTGCCAGTAGTATAGTGGGCAGGGTGGGCAATGAGCAGTTCTTC. Combining the CDR3 with reference TRBV19 and TRBJ2-1 gives the whole variable domain DGGITQSPKYLFRKEGQNVTLSCEQNLNHDAMYWYRQDPGQGLRLIYYSQIVNDFQKGDIAEGYSVSREKKESFPLTVTSAQKNPTAFYLCASSIVGRVGNEQFFGPGTRLTVL.